This TCR beta chain was documented in a study of T cell responses to AZD1222 COVID-19 vaccine. Whole-study context: Pooling covered second doses at about 4 or about 12 weeks.

Study-wide results and caveats: Sampling that yielded the repertoires occurred only after the peak T cell response.

Losses at the gene ends were 2 bases for V and 6 bases for J; bases not matched to a gene: 2. In germline, CDR1 is SGHDT, CDR2 YYEEEE. The CDR3 consists of 13 residues. With respect to this clone: Its antigen is not identified.

TCRdb's copy holds only in-frame clones and misses some; the assay was immunoSEQ multiplex PCR. The sample holds around 78,000 clones; around 87% are singletons and the top ten take 20% to 30%. The sequences come from peripheral blood, collected on day 0 of AZD1222 vaccination. This sequence originates from an adult in good health. The V call is TRBV5-6, the J call TRBJ1-2; 9 bases agree with TRBD1. The CDR3 DNA reads as TGTGCCAGCAGCTTCGACAGGGGGAATGGCTACACCTTC. Protein product: CASSFDRGNGYTF.